This is a list of T cell receptor beta chains from one sample in a study of T-cell memory formation after mild COVID-19. Each CDR3 protein gets one entry after TCRdb re-called the 5' RACE reads with MiXCR. Among 190,000 or so distinct CDR3 sequences listed, 10% were seen once. Source material: PBMCs or a T cell subset sorted from them (not recorded which). The receptors shown here come from a man aged 18 to 35 who had mild COVID-19 (a few samples of this study predate the infection). Cell type and time point are not known. The CDR3 runs from the conserved cysteine through the conserved F or W. D genes are given only for firm matches. Only part of the rows carry a size: once, few, many, or a class if the clone is expanded.

cdr3_length clone_size j_call v_call d_call cdr3_aa cdr3_nt
14 NA TRBJ2-2 TRBV5-1 NA CASSLELNTGELFF TGCGCCAGCAGCTTGGAACTAAATACCGGGGAGCTGTTTTTT
16 NA TRBJ2-3 TRBV4-2 NA CASSQDGLIGTDTQYF TGTGCCAGCAGCCAAGACGGGCTAATCGGCACAGATACGCAGTATTTT
16 NA TRBJ2-1 TRBV12-3/TRBV12-4 TRBD2 CASSLGLAGGLAEQFF TGTGCCAGCAGTCTGGGACTAGCGGGGGGACTCGCTGAGCAGTTCTTC
15 NA TRBJ2-4 TRBV3-1 TRBD1 CASSQVSRGIVIQYF TGTGCCAGCAGCCAGGTGTCCAGGGGGATAGTCATTCAGTACTTC
14 NA TRBJ2-2 TRBV3-1 NA CASCPVGDTGELFF TGTGCCAGCTGCCCCGTGGGGGACACCGGGGAGCTGTTTTTT
17 NA TRBJ1-5 TRBV28 NA CASSSYYRVTSNQPQHF TGTGCCAGCAGTTCCTACTACAGGGTAACTAGCAATCAGCCCCAGCATTTT
12 many TRBJ1-5 TRBV10-3 TRBD1 CAIGDRDQPQHF TGTGCCATCGGGGACAGGGATCAGCCCCAGCATTTT
13 NA TRBJ1-2 TRBV7-2 NA CASSLNLMQGYTF TGTGCCAGCAGCTTAAATCTTATGCAAGGCTACACCTTC
16 NA TRBJ2-2 TRBV5-5 NA CASSLSARVSTGELFF TGTGCCAGCAGCTTGTCCGCTAGAGTGTCCACCGGGGAGCTGTTTTTT
11 few TRBJ2-1 TRBV29-1 TRBD2 CSVDRGDEQFF TGCAGCGTTGATCGGGGGGATGAGCAGTTCTTC
12 few TRBJ2-7 TRBV28 NA CATIRGDYEQYF TGTGCCACGATCAGGGGAGACTACGAGCAGTACTTC
13 NA TRBJ1-1 TRBV6-6 NA CASRGTENTEAFF TGTGCCAGCAGAGGTACAGAGAACACTGAAGCTTTCTTT
13 once TRBJ2-1 TRBV6-2/TRBV6-3 TRBD1 CASRTGSRDEQFF TGTGCCAGTAGGACAGGGTCTCGAGATGAGCAGTTCTTC
15 NA TRBJ2-5 TRBV11-2 NA CASSLNPAGGETQYF TGTGCCAGCAGCTTAAACCCCGCCGGGGGAGAGACCCAGTACTTC
14 NA TRBJ2-7 TRBV7-2 NA CASSLGVPTYEQYF TGTGCCAGCAGCTTAGGGGTCCCCACCTACGAGCAGTACTTC
12 few TRBJ1-6 TRBV2 NA CASSEISTVLHF TGTGCCAGCAGTGAAATTTCCACAGTCCTCCACTTT
16 many TRBJ1-2 TRBV5-1 NA CASSLERVRSDAGYTF TGCGCCAGCAGCTTGGAAAGGGTTCGGTCTGATGCGGGCTACACCTTC
14 few TRBJ1-2 TRBV28 NA CASTPGGQSGSYTF TGTGCCAGCACTCCTGGAGGACAGAGTGGGAGCTACACCTTC
13 few TRBJ1-1 TRBV4-1 NA CASSQPRNTEAFF TGCGCCAGCAGCCAACCCAGGAACACTGAAGCTTTCTTT
14 NA TRBJ2-5 TRBV5-4 NA CASSLVYGKETQYF TGTGCCAGCAGCTTGGTTTACGGGAAAGAGACCCAGTACTTC
13 few TRBJ2-1 TRBV7-2 TRBD2 CASSRLAGDWRFF TGTGCCAGCAGCCGTCTAGCGGGGGACTGGAGGTTCTTC
15 few TRBJ2-1 TRBV25-1 TRBD2 CARSAGTRKHNEQFF TGTGCCAGGTCCGCCGGGACTAGGAAACACAATGAGCAGTTCTTC
11 NA TRBJ1-1 TRBV6-1 NA CASKVNTEAFF TGTGCCAGCAAGGTGAACACTGAAGCTTTCTTT
13 few TRBJ1-2 TRBV20-1 TRBD1 CSARGGQAVGYTF TGCAGTGCTAGAGGGGGACAGGCGGTTGGCTACACCTTC
15 few TRBJ2-7 TRBV6-6 NA CASSSIGRQSGEQYF TGTGCCAGCAGTTCCATCGGACGGCAATCGGGCGAGCAGTACTTC
16 many TRBJ2-2 TRBV5-1 TRBD2 CASSLPLAGDFGELFF TGCGCCAGCAGCTTGCCCCTAGCGGGGGACTTCGGGGAGCTGTTTTTT
13 few TRBJ1-2 TRBV9 NA CASSQGQIYGYTF TGTGCCAGCAGCCAAGGACAGATCTATGGCTACACCTTC
18 NA TRBJ2-2 TRBV14 TRBD1 CASRPRDRGRTNTGELFF TGTGCCAGCAGGCCCCGGGACAGGGGAAGAACGAACACCGGGGAGCTGTTTTTT
16 NA TRBJ2-1 TRBV5-6 TRBD2 CASSPPGLAPYNEQFF TGTGCCAGCAGCCCACCGGGACTAGCGCCCTACAATGAGCAGTTCTTC
18 NA TRBJ2-1 TRBV4-3 NA CASSQDRSRIRSYNEQFF TGCGCCAGCAGCCAAGATCGCAGTCGCATCCGCTCCTACAATGAGCAGTTCTTC
17 NA TRBJ2-1 TRBV9 NA CASSVGVGTAEYVEQFF TGTGCCAGCAGCGTAGGGGTAGGAACGGCCGAGTATGTTGAGCAGTTCTTC
12 NA TRBJ1-2 TRBV12-3/TRBV12-4 NA CASSPRSGGYTF TGTGCCAGCAGTCCCCGTTCTGGCGGCTACACCTTC
13 NA TRBJ1-1 TRBV12-3/TRBV12-4 TRBD1 CASSVYQGAEAFF TGTGCCAGCAGCGTTTATCAGGGGGCAGAAGCTTTCTTT
14 few TRBJ1-4 TRBV30 NA CAWSDLRGIEKLFF TGTGCCTGGAGTGATCTCAGAGGGATTGAAAAACTGTTTTTT
15 few TRBJ2-2 TRBV4-1 NA CASSQVLGGTGELFF TGCGCCAGCAGCCAAGTTCTAGGAGGCACCGGGGAGCTGTTTTTT
16 few TRBJ2-3 TRBV7-9 NA CASGDAGAQGTDTQYF TGTGCCAGCGGCGACGCGGGGGCGCAAGGCACAGATACGCAGTATTTT
15 many TRBJ2-5 TRBV7-2 NA CASSLMGGERETQYF TGTGCCAGCAGCTTGATGGGCGGGGAGAGGGAGACCCAGTACTTC
15 NA TRBJ2-3 TRBV7-8 TRBD1 CASSLLTGVPYTQYF TGTGCCAGCAGCTTACTTACAGGGGTGCCCTATACGCAGTATTTT
13 NA TRBJ1-5 TRBV6-2/TRBV6-3 NA CASRLTLNQPQHF TGTGCCAGCAGATTGACCCTCAATCAGCCCCAGCATTTT
11 NA TRBJ2-5 TRBV2 NA CASMRQETQYF TGTGCCAGCATGAGGCAAGAGACCCAGTACTTC
12 many TRBJ1-5 TRBV28 NA CASSLPYQPQHF TGTGCCAGCAGTTTACCTTATCAGCCCCAGCATTTT
13 few TRBJ1-1 TRBV7-6 NA CASSSQEGTEAFF TGTGCCAGCAGCTCACAAGAAGGGACTGAAGCTTTCTTT
14 NA TRBJ2-1 TRBV7-2 NA CASSHRGTYNEQFF TGTGCCAGCAGCCACCGGGGGACCTACAATGAGCAGTTCTTC
17 NA TRBJ1-4 TRBV4-1 NA CASSQDPGSALGEKLFF TGCGCCAGCAGCCAAGATCCAGGTTCGGCCTTGGGGGAAAAACTGTTTTTT
17 many TRBJ2-2 TRBV5-1 NA CASSLLLETHLAGELFF TGCGCCAGCAGCTTGCTTCTGGAGACCCACCTGGCCGGGGAGCTGTTTTTT
15 NA TRBJ1-2 TRBV2 NA CASSEEGMDLYGYTF TGTGCCAGCAGTGAAGAGGGGATGGATCTCTATGGCTACACCTTC
13 few TRBJ1-1 TRBV5-1 NA CASSFGQGNRAFF TGCGCCAGCAGCTTCGGGCAGGGTAATCGGGCTTTCTTT
14 few TRBJ1-4 TRBV5-1 TRBD1 CASSGGTVRRELFF TGCGCCAGCAGCGGCGGGACAGTCAGGAGGGAACTGTTTTTT
16 NA TRBJ2-2 TRBV20-1 NA CSAGLGAGYVTGELFF TGCAGTGCTGGACTCGGGGCGGGGTACGTCACCGGGGAGCTGTTTTTT
16 few TRBJ2-5 TRBV12-3/TRBV12-4 TRBD2 CASSSPFGGIQETQYF TGTGCCAGCAGTTCCCCCTTCGGGGGGATCCAAGAGACCCAGTACTTC